Listed here are 32 T cell receptor beta chains from one sample, sequenced in a study of blood T cell repertoires in COVID-19. Clones were read by immunoSEQ multiplex PCR, and TCRdb kept only the in-frame ones, dropping some. Of 200,000 to 250,000 clones in the sample, about 80% were seen once. The sequenced material came from PBMCs or T cells enriched from blood (not recorded which). The receptors were gathered from a man in his 60s who had recovered from COVID-19.

The chain couples TRBV5-1 to TRBJ1-6; 7 bases fit TRBD1. The CDR3 contains 14 residues. Germline CDR1 SGHRS, CDR2 YFSETQ. V trimming: 4 bases; J trimming: 9 bases; junction bases outside the gene matches: 7. In DNA form, the CDR3 reads TGCGCCAGCAGCCTAAGGACAGGCTCTTCACCCCTCCACTTT. It is translated as CASSLRTGSSPLHF.

The chain has TRBV12-3 or TRBV12-4 and TRBJ1-1; D not resolved. This CDR3 comprises 13 residues. Trimming removed 3 bases at V and 0 bases at J, with 5 bases between. The CDR3: CASSFRMNTEAFF. The DNA for the CDR3 is TGTGCCAGCAGTTTCAGAATGAACACTGAAGCTTTCTTT.

This clone has a single count. J is TRBJ1-1 and V is TRBV2; 8 bases fit TRBD1. V dropped 7 bases and J dropped 5; count of bases not matched to a gene: 6. CDR1 and CDR2 (germline): SNHLY, FYNNEI. The CDR3 has 13 amino acids. The CDR3 sequence: CASTQGAGTEAFF. As DNA, the CDR3 is TGTGCCAGCACTCAGGGGGCGGGTACTGAAGCTTTCTTT.

The chain employs TRBV4-3 and TRBJ2-7; TRBD1 is a possible D gene (7 bases). Germline values: CDR1 LGHNA, CDR2 YSLEER. The CDR3 is made up of 15 amino acids. Trimming removed 1 base at V and 2 bases at J, with 12 bases between. CDR3 region: CASSQVEGATYEQYF. The CDR3 coding sequence is TGCGCCAGCAGCCAAGTGGAGGGGGCTACCTACGAGCAGTACTTC.

The J gene is TRBJ2-5, the V gene TRBV5-1, with D uncertain. V shed 0 bases and J shed 2 bases, with 8 bases lying between them. This CDR3 has 14 amino acids. Germline V gene lookup returns CDR1 SGHRS and CDR2 YFSETQ. CDR3 DNA: TGCGCCAGCAGCTTGGCCGCCAGACAAGAGACCCAGTACTTC. The encoded protein is CASSLAARQETQYF.

The V gene is TRBV11-2, the J gene TRBJ1-6, with TRBD1 matching 7 bases. The CDR3 covers 14 residues. Germline loops: CDR1 SGHAT, CDR2 FQNNGV. The ends lost 4 bases at V and 14 bases at J; junction bases unmatched: 11. CDR3 nucleotides: TGTGCCAGCAGCTCCCGGGACAGCTCACAGTCCCTCCACTTT. This gives the protein CASSSRDSSQSLHF.

The V gene is TRBV18, the J gene TRBJ2-7; 9 positions match TRBD1. Germline-derived CDR1 and CDR2 are KGHSH and LQKENI. CDR3 length: 14 residues. Trimming took 5 bases from V and 3 from J; bases not matched to a gene: 5. This CDR3 is CASSSRDRVYEQYF. CDR3 in DNA: TGTGCCAGCTCATCCCGGGACAGGGTCTACGAGCAGTACTTC. The whole variable domain, remainder taken from reference TRBV18 and TRBJ2-7, is NAGVMQNPRHLVRRRGQEARLRCSPMKGHSHVYWYRQLPEEGLKFMVYLQKENIIDESGMPKERFSAEFPKEGPSILRIQQVVRGDSAAYFCASSSRDRVYEQYFGPGTRLTVT.

The rearrangement joins TRBV4-3 to TRBJ2-2; no clear D. This CDR3 contains 15 residues. Trimming left V 3 bases short and J 5 bases short, with 13 bases between. Germline-derived CDR1 and CDR2 are LGHNA and YSLEER. CDR3 DNA sequence: TGCGCCAGCAGCCATGACACTCGACGAACCGGGGAGCTGTTTTTT. Translating it yields CASSHDTRRTGELFF.

V and J are TRBV19 and TRBJ1-1, with 7 bases aligning to TRBD1. This CDR3 is 13 amino acids long. CDR1 is LNHDA, CDR2 SQIVND, per germline (reference sequence). The CDR3 sequence: CATKGARRTEAFF. CDR3 nucleotide sequence: TGTGCTACCAAGGGGGCGCGAAGGACTGAAGCTTTCTTT. Supplemented by reference TRBV19 and TRBJ1-1, the full variable domain reads DGGITQSPKYLFRKEGQNVTLSCEQNLNHDAMYWYRQDPGQGLRLIYYSQIVNDFQKGDIAEGYSVSREKKESFPLTVTSAQKNPTAFYLCATKGARRTEAFFGQGTRLTVV.

This clone was observed a few times. The J gene is TRBJ1-4, the V gene TRBV25-1; D gene uncertain. Germline V gene lookup returns CDR1 MGHDK and CDR2 SYGVNS. V was trimmed by 1 base and J by 0 bases, leaving 12 bases between them. The CDR3 spans 17 residues. The CDR3 protein is CASSESRQETTNEKLFF. The CDR3 DNA reads TGTGCCAGCAGTGAATCCCGGCAGGAAACAACTAATGAAAAACTGTTTTTT. The entire variable domain, with the rest obtained from reference TRBV25-1 and TRBJ1-4, is as follows: EADIYQTPRYLVIGTGKKITLECSQTMGHDKMYWYQQDPGMELHLIHYSYGVNSTEKGDLSSESTVSRIRTEHFPLTLESARPSHTSQYLCASSESRQETTNEKLFFGSGTQLSVL.

CDR3: CASGAGINYGYTF. CDR3 bases: TGTGCTAGTGGAGCAGGGATTAACTATGGCTACACCTTC. V and J are TRBV12-5 and TRBJ1-2, with a weak D call TRBD1 (5 bases). The germline V and J ends were trimmed by 6 bases and 1 base, with 9 bases remaining between them. The CDR3 runs to 13 residues. Germline CDR1 reads LGHNT; CDR2 reads FRNRAP.

This clone has only a few counts. CDR3 bases: TGTGCCAGCAGCCAAGGGACAGCAGAAAAACTGTTTTTT. As protein: CASSQGTAEKLFF. The chain recombines TRBV7-2 with TRBJ1-4, with 7 bases identical to TRBD1. Germline-derived CDR1 and CDR2 are SGHTA and FQGNSA. The CDR3 runs 13 residues. Trimming removed 5 bases from V and 8 bases from J; junction bases left unmatched: 5.

The genes are TRBV11-2 and TRBJ2-5; 7 bases line up with TRBD2. After removal of 0 bases from V and 1 base from J, the junction contained 5 bases not matched to a gene. The CDR3 spans 16 residues. CDR1 and CDR2 from the germline V gene are SGHAT and FQNNGV. The CDR3 region is CASSLDLASGQETQYF. Here the CDR3 DNA reads TGTGCCAGCAGCTTAGATCTCGCTAGCGGCCAAGAGACCCAGTACTTC.

J is TRBJ2-1 and V is TRBV13, with 9 bases lining up with TRBD2. The ends lost 4 bases at V and 4 bases at J; junction bases unmatched: 5. The CDR3 covers 15 residues. From germline, CDR1 is PRHDT and CDR2 FYEKMQ (reference sequence). CDR3 bases: TGTGCCAGCAGCTCCGCTAGCGGGGTTTACAATGAGCAGTTCTTC. Protein sequence: CASSSASGVYNEQFF.

The gene calls are TRBV6-5 and TRBJ1-6, with a possible D match to TRBD1 (6 bases). Per the germline V gene, CDR1 is MNHEY and CDR2 is SVGAGI. There are 16 residues in the CDR3. Trimming pared 0 bases from V and 9 bases from J, leaving 15 bases between. The CDR3 sequence is CASSYSSTGRGSPLHF. The CDR3 bases are TGTGCCAGCAGTTACTCGTCGACAGGTCGAGGTTCACCCCTCCACTTT.

The V and J genes are TRBV19 and TRBJ2-3, with D unclear. This CDR3 region has 13 residues. The germline V gene has CDR1 LNHDA and CDR2 SQIVND (reference sequence). V was shortened by 6 bases and J by 5 bases, with 12 bases between the two germline ends. CDR3 DNA sequence: TGTGCCAGTAGCACTCCCCCCCGAGATACGCAGTATTTT. Amino acids: CASSTPPRDTQYF.

This chain connects TRBV3-1 (or the pseudogene TRBV3-2) to TRBJ2-2; weak D call: TRBD2 (5 bases). Germline lookup yields CDR1 LGHDT and CDR2 YNNKEL (reference sequence). V was clipped by 4 bases and J by 7 bases, with 16 bases between them. This CDR3 is built from 15 residues. CDR3 loop: CASSLKYGKVGELFF. The CDR3 DNA reads as TGTGCCAGCAGCCTCAAATACGGGAAAGTCGGGGAGCTGTTTTTT.

The table lists this clone with a count of one. This rearrangement joins TRBV11-2 to TRBJ2-2; tentatively, D is TRBD1 (5 bases). This CDR3 region has 14 residues. The germline gives CDR1 SGHAT, CDR2 FQNNGV. Trimming left V 3 bases short and J 5 bases short, with 10 bases between. CDR3 in DNA: TGTGCCAGCAGCTTTACAGGCTTAACCGGGGAGCTGTTTTTT. Protein: CASSFTGLTGELFF.

The chain is built from TRBV11-2 and TRBJ2-6; D perhaps matches TRBD1 (6 bases). Germline values: CDR1 SGHAT, CDR2 FQNNGV. V lost 4 bases and J lost 2, with 9 bases in between. The CDR3 contains 15 residues. The CDR3 protein is CASSSSGAGANVLTF. The CDR3 DNA reads as TGTGCCAGCAGCTCGTCAGGGGCTGGGGCCAACGTCCTGACTTTC.

The chain has TRBV14 and TRBJ2-7; the D gene is possibly TRBD1 (6 bases). V gave up 1 base and J gave up 2 bases, with 6 bases separating them. The CDR3 consists of 13 residues. Germline-derived CDR1 and CDR2 are SGHDN and FVKESK. For the CDR3, the DNA is TGTGCCAGCAGCCAAGGGACAGCCTACGAGCAGTACTTC. This sequence encodes CASSQGTAYEQYF.

The chain recombines TRBV12-5 with TRBJ2-2, with D possibly matching TRBD2 (6 bases). The CDR3 sequence is 14 residues long. Trimming cost V 3 bases and J 5 bases, with 10 bases left between them. Germline lookup yields CDR1 LGHNT and CDR2 FRNRAP. The CDR3 sequence is CASGLGAGTGELFF. The CDR3, as DNA: TGTGCTAGTGGTTTAGGGGCGGGGACCGGGGAGCTGTTTTTT. The whole variable domain, remainder taken from reference TRBV12-5 and TRBJ2-2, is DARVTQTPRHKVTEMGQEVTMRCQPILGHNTVFWYRQTMMQGLELLAYFRNRAPLDDSGMPKDRFSAEMPDATLATLKIQPSEPRDSAVYFCASGLGAGTGELFFGEGSRLTVL.

V and J are TRBV7-9 and TRBJ1-2, with 8 bases aligning to TRBD1. The V and J ends lost 1 base and 2 bases, in that order; junction bases with no gene match: 6. The CDR3 is 16 residues long. CDR1 and CDR2 (germline): SEHNR, FQNEAQ (reference sequence). The CDR3 region is CASSLGGDRLNYGYTF. The DNA for the CDR3 is TGTGCCAGCAGCTTAGGAGGGGACAGGTTGAACTATGGCTACACCTTC.

The chain links TRBV7-9 to TRBJ2-3; 8 nucleotides line up with TRBD1. Per the germline V gene, CDR1 is SEHNR and CDR2 is FQNEAQ (reference sequence). The V gene end was trimmed by 4 bases and the J gene end by 8 bases; junction bases not matched to a gene: 11. The CDR3 spans 15 residues. The CDR3 region has the DNA TGTGCCAGCAGCTCCCGGGACAGGACACTGGGTACGCAGTATTTT. Translation gives CASSSRDRTLGTQYF.

This clone was recorded a few times. The V gene is TRBV7-9, the J gene TRBJ1-2; 9 bases map to TRBD1. With V trimmed by 1 base and J by 5 bases, 2 bases remained unmatched. The CDR3 is 14 amino acids. The V gene's germline CDR1 is SEHNR and CDR2 FQNEAQ (reference sequence). The CDR3 here is CASSLEDRGYGYTF. The CDR3 nucleotides are TGTGCCAGCAGCTTAGAGGACAGGGGTTATGGCTACACCTTC.

This clone was seen just once. This chain links TRBV27 with TRBJ1-6; 8 bases match TRBD1. The CDR3 sequence is 15 residues long. CDR1 and CDR2 (germline): MNHEY, SMNVEV (reference sequence). The V segment lost 5 bases and the J segment 3 bases; nucleotides outside the gene matches: 3. This CDR3 reads CASSPGTGYNSPLHF. CDR3 bases: TGTGCCAGCAGTCCGGGGACAGGCTATAATTCACCCCTCCACTTT.

DNA for the CDR3: TGCGCCAGCAGCTTGAACCCGGCTAACTATGGCTACACCTTC. It translates to CASSLNPANYGYTF. The rearrangement joins TRBV5-1 to TRBJ1-2; no clear D gene. Germline CDR1 SGHRS, CDR2 YFSETQ. The CDR3 runs to 14 residues. V was pared by 1 base and J by 0 bases, with 7 bases between.

The gene calls are TRBV7-8 and TRBJ2-7, with 10 positions matching TRBD1. V lost 5 bases to trimming and J lost 0 bases; unmatched junction nucleotides: 7. There are 16 residues in the CDR3. Germline V CDR1 and CDR2: SGHVS, FQNEAQ. CDR3 residues: CASSPRTGGTSYEQYF. The CDR3 coding sequence is TGTGCCAGCAGCCCAAGGACAGGGGGTACCTCCTACGAGCAGTACTTC.

This chain links TRBV5-1 with TRBJ1-4; a weak D match, TRBD1 (5 bases). V lost 0 bases and J 4 bases, leaving 10 bases between the germline ends. From germline, CDR1 is SGHRS and CDR2 YFSETQ. This CDR3 is 15 amino acids long. CDR3 region: CASSLVSGNNEKLFF. As DNA, the CDR3 is TGCGCCAGCAGCTTGGTTTCAGGGAATAATGAAAAACTGTTTTTT.

This chain uses TRBV13 with TRBJ1-2; 7 nucleotides agree with TRBD1. V trimming: 5 bases; J trimming: 3 bases; junction bases outside the gene matches: 9. Germline loops: CDR1 PRHDT, CDR2 FYEKMQ (reference sequence). The CDR3 runs to 15 residues. The CDR3 spells CASSRHRGPHYGYTF. CDR3 nucleotide sequence: TGTGCCAGCAGCCGCCACAGGGGACCACACTATGGCTACACCTTC.

The rearrangement joins TRBV2 to TRBJ2-3, with D maybe TRBD2 (7 bases). The V gene's germline CDR1 is SNHLY and CDR2 FYNNEI. This CDR3 comprises 15 residues. V was trimmed by 0 bases and J by 3 bases, leaving 10 bases between them. CDR3: CASSEAGGPTDTQYF. CDR3 in DNA: TGTGCCAGCAGTGAAGCGGGGGGGCCGACAGATACGCAGTATTTT. The full variable domain, its missing parts supplied by reference TRBV2 and TRBJ2-3, is EPEVTQTPSHQVTQMGQEVILRCVPISNHLYFYWYRQILGQKVEFLVSFYNNEISEKSEIFDDQFSVERPDGSNFTLKIRSTKLEDSAMYFCASSEAGGPTDTQYFGPGTRLTVL.

This rearrangement joins TRBV6-5 to TRBJ1-1, with TRBD1 matching 9 bases. From germline, CDR1 is MNHEY and CDR2 SVGAGI. With 2 bases clipped from V and 6 bases from J, the junction kept 7 bases outside the gene matches. The CDR3 extends over 15 amino acids. The CDR3 reads CASSYRGQGIPEAFF. The CDR3 region has the DNA TGTGCCAGCAGTTACCGGGGACAGGGAATCCCTGAAGCTTTCTTT.

This clone was recorded only once. The rearrangement joins TRBV13 to TRBJ1-2; D is undetermined. The length of the CDR3 is 14 residues. CDR1 and CDR2 from the germline V gene are PRHDT and FYEKMQ (reference sequence). The V end lost 1 base, the J end lost 7 bases, and 13 bases lay between the germline ends. The chain's CDR3 is CASSLDPRSGGYTF. CDR3 nucleotide sequence: TGTGCCAGCAGCTTAGACCCAAGGTCGGGTGGCTACACCTTC.